The 2 T cell receptor beta chains listed next were all sequenced from one sample in a study of radiation and T cells in renal cell carcinoma. Sequencing used immunoSEQ multiplex PCR; TCRdb keeps in-frame clones, though not all of them. The repertoire holds about 170,000 clones, with around 90% as singletons. As for time point: blood 4 weeks post-SBRT, at nephrectomy. Treatment of the sample: 15 Gy SBRT to primary tumor, nephrectomy 4 weeks later. Specimen: blood, collected from a patient whose treatment included radiotherapy and nephrectomy. Every receptor here comes from a woman aged 50 to 65 with renal cell carcinoma.

Only a few counts were recorded for this clone. The rearrangement joins TRBV2 to TRBJ1-1; no clear D. The germline V gene encodes CDR1 SNHLY and CDR2 FYNNEI. The CDR3 covers 11 residues. Between the trimmed V and J ends, which lost 10 bases and 0 bases, there was a span of 6 bases. The chain's CDR3 is CATALNTEAFF. For the CDR3, the DNA is TGTGCCACAGCCCTGAACACTGAAGCTTTCTTT.

This clone was counted a single time. The chain recombines TRBV11-2 with TRBJ2-3; D may be TRBD2 (6 bases). Germline V gene data show CDR1 as SGHAT and CDR2 as FQNNGV. The length of the CDR3 is 15 residues. V lost 3 bases to trimming and J lost 2 bases, with 12 bases between them. CDR3 nucleotides: TGTGCCAGCAGCTTCGGTGCGGGGTCCACAGATACGCAGTATTTT. Translated, it gives CASSFGAGSTDTQYF.